This is a list of T cell receptor beta chains from one sample in a study of graft-versus-host responses after intestinal transplantation. This table comes from immunoSEQ multiplex PCR, and its TCRdb copy is limited to in-frame clones, with some not included. The sample carries about 23,000 clones, 85% to 95% recorded once. The sequences come from PBMCs, collected 39 to 40 days after intestinal transplant. These TCRs come from a human patient who received an intestinal transplant, so some T cells may come from the graft donor. Both conserved end residues are trimmed from each CDR3. D genes are given only for firm matches. Not every row has a clone size; where given, it reads once, few, many or a size class.

size: .
D: .
J: TRBJ1-5
V: TRBV19
CDR3: ASTIGDTHQPQH

size: .
D: TRBD1
J: TRBJ2-7
V: TRBV28
CDR3: ASSLRGFTYEQY

size: .
D: TRBD1
J: TRBJ1-1
V: TRBV27
CDR3: ASGTGTTEAF

size: .
D: .
J: TRBJ2-7
V: TRBV2
CDR3: ASRSGASSYLDEQY

size: .
D: .
J: TRBJ2-1
V: TRBV7-9
CDR3: ATGSEQF

size: .
D: TRBD2
J: TRBJ2-3
V: TRBV5-1
CDR3: ASSPRTSGRADSTDTQY

size: .
D: TRBD1
J: TRBJ1-1
V: TRBV11-3
CDR3: ASSLGRTGGEVEAF

size: .
D: .
J: TRBJ2-2
V: TRBV4-3
CDR3: ASSQGRESGELF

size: .
D: .
J: TRBJ2-7
V: TRBV6-6
CDR3: ASRHGLFEQY

size: .
D: .
J: TRBJ1-5
V: TRBV9
CDR3: ASSVGYSNQPQH

size: .
D: TRBD1
J: TRBJ1-5
V: TRBV7-3
CDR3: ASSAPGTDNQPQH

size: .
D: .
J: TRBJ2-1
V: TRBV9
CDR3: ASSVESSVHNEQF

size: .
D: TRBD2
J: TRBJ2-7
V: TRBV6-9
CDR3: ARRERPGLAGGPMVYEQY

size: .
D: .
J: TRBJ2-7
V: TRBV5-4
CDR3: ASSLVPRDVDEQY

size: .
D: .
J: TRBJ2-2
V: TRBV28
CDR3: ASRYLGANTGELF

size: .
D: TRBD1
J: TRBJ1-3
V: TRBV5-1
CDR3: ASSFFQGAGNTIY

size: few
D: TRBD1
J: TRBJ1-4
V: TRBV28
CDR3: ASSGGNEKLF

size: .
D: TRBD1
J: TRBJ2-5
V: TRBV18
CDR3: ASSRGAPGQGQETQY

size: .
D: .
J: TRBJ2-7
V: TRBV10-1
CDR3: ASSELPGDEQY

size: few
D: .
J: TRBJ2-1
V: TRBV19
CDR3: ASSTLVGAHNEQF

size: .
D: TRBD1
J: TRBJ2-3
V: TRBV9
CDR3: ASSRRDRGPTDTQY

size: .
D: TRBD1
J: TRBJ1-4
V: TRBV15
CDR3: ATSGQGGTNEKLF

size: .
D: TRBD1
J: TRBJ2-2
V: TRBV7-3
CDR3: ASSLTIGLDRGGTGELF

size: .
D: TRBD2
J: TRBJ2-7
V: TRBV20-1
CDR3: SAFSGYEQY

size: .
D: TRBD1
J: TRBJ2-7
V: TRBV11-2
CDR3: ASSSPVGDRPYEQY

size: .
D: TRBD1
J: TRBJ1-1
V: TRBV13
CDR3: ASSLGTGVPEAF

size: once
D: .
J: TRBJ2-1
V: TRBV11-2
CDR3: ASSWGNEQF

size: .
D: .
J: TRBJ2-7
V: TRBV29-1
CDR3: SVVWLDSYEQY

size: .
D: TRBD2
J: .
V: TRBV18
CDR3: ASPKATSGRSSYEQY

size: once
D: .
J: TRBJ2-1
V: TRBV9
CDR3: ASSVGSFLNNEQF

size: once
D: .
J: TRBJ1-1
V: TRBV4-1
CDR3: ASSPQSSVAEAF

size: .
D: .
J: TRBJ2-5
V: TRBV11-1
CDR3: ASKSGEETQY

size: once
D: TRBD2
J: TRBJ2-2
V: TRBV28
CDR3: ASSLSSGSGRTGELF

size: .
D: TRBD2
J: TRBJ2-2
V: TRBV4-3
CDR3: ASSQDLGREEPPGELF

size: .
D: TRBD2
J: TRBJ2-7
V: TRBV19
CDR3: ASSIGTSGSYEQY

size: .
D: .
J: TRBJ1-2
V: TRBV9
CDR3: ASSPRTANYGYT

size: .
D: TRBD2
J: TRBJ2-1
V: TRBV28
CDR3: ASSRPGLAPNEQF

size: .
D: TRBD2
J: TRBJ2-5
V: TRBV2
CDR3: ASSVLAGGPRETQY

size: .
D: TRBD1
J: TRBJ2-2
V: TRBV7-3
CDR3: ASSLTIGLDRGGTGELF

size: .
D: .
J: TRBJ1-1
V: TRBV10-3
CDR3: AISEGDVNTEAF

size: .
D: .
J: TRBJ1-1
V: TRBV28
CDR3: ASSLGATEAF

size: .
D: .
J: TRBJ1-5
V: TRBV5-8
CDR3: ASSLVVGESQPQH

size: .
D: TRBD1
J: TRBJ2-5
V: TRBV5-4
CDR3: ASSPQQGARETQY

size: .
D: TRBD1
J: TRBJ2-7
V: TRBV28
CDR3: AGGTGLVEQY